This record looks at one T cell receptor (beta chain) sequence and its context. Its matching antigen is unknown. V was clipped by 6 bases and J by 4 bases, with 13 bases between them. The CDR3 totals 14 residues. TCRdb recomputed calls from the reads with MiXCR, one row per CDR3 protein. The sample holds approximately 140,000 distinct CDR3 sequences, more than 20% seen once. This entry belongs to a study of T cell repertoires in cytomegalovirus infection. Regarding the study as a whole: Across the ex vivo response, the dominant clonotypes were HLA-C-restricted CMV-specific TCR beta clonotypes. CMV carriers with the relevant HLA were identified by cumulative public TCR beta family frequency.

V is TRBV12-3 or TRBV12-4 and J is TRBJ2-1; D unresolved. The sequence derives from a human donor in good health (CMV status not recorded). Some clones in this sample may be carry-over from other donors' samples. The sample was PBMCs, sequenced either directly or after in vitro stimulation (not recorded which). CDR3 sequence reads: CASSTKPRYNEQFF. CDR3 nucleotide sequence: TGTGCCAGCAGCACCAAACCCCGGTACAATGAGCAGTTCTTC.